This TCR beta chain appears in the sequencing data of a study of T cells in Graves' hyperthyroidism and ophthalmopathy. Germline assignment: CDR1 GTSNPN and CDR2 SVGIG (reference sequence). The CDR3 runs to 15 residues. Trimming removed 0 bases at V and 3 bases at J, with 14 bases between. This clonotype was seen many times. RNA transcripts yielded amplified TCR beta CDR3 regions. Carried out on the TCR CDR3, a first-round RT-PCR used the HTBI primer set. TCRdb reprocessed the multiplex PCR reads via MiXCR and lists one record per CDR3 protein. The sample yields fewer than 350,000 distinct CDR3 sequences, 15% to 20% seen once.

The rearrangement uses TRBV30 and TRBJ1-1; maybe TRBD1 (6 bases). This clonotype was sampled from a woman aged 40 to 55 with Graves' ophthalmopathy. Sequenced sample: blood. This CDR3 reads CAWSVAQGIDTEAFF. CDR3 sequence (DNA): TGTGCCTGGAGTGTGGCACAGGGAATCGACACTGAAGCTTTCTTT.